Included here is one TCR beta chain sequence, with context. This entry belongs to a study of T cell responses to AZD1222 COVID-19 vaccine. Using immunoSEQ multiplex PCR, the repertoire was profiled, and TCRdb retains in-frame clones only, with some absent. The table records some 110,000 clones, more than 75% of them present only once. This CDR3 has 15 residues. Trimming left V 4 bases short and J 2 bases short, with 14 bases between. The germline V gene has CDR1 SGHDN and CDR2 FVKESK. Sequencing was performed on peripheral blood, taken on day 0 of AZD1222 vaccination. This receptor was taken from an adult in good health. The chain employs TRBV14 and TRBJ1-1; D call uncertain. CDR3 nucleotides: TGTGCCAGCAGCCGTGCTCTATGGGGAAACACTGAAGCTTTCTTT. It yields the protein CASSRALWGNTEAFF. Full variable domain (remainder filled in from reference TRBV14 and TRBJ1-1): EAGVTQFPSHSVIEKGQTVTLRCDPISGHDNLYWYRRVMGKEIKFLLHFVKESKQDESGMPNNRFLAERTGGTYSTLKVQPAELEDSGVYFCASSRALWGNTEAFFGQGTRLTVV.